These T cell receptor beta chains were read from a single sample in a study of T cells in Graves' hyperthyroidism and ophthalmopathy. From the multiplex PCR reads, TCRdb called clonotypes with MiXCR, one entry per CDR3 protein. The sample lists around 500,000 distinct CDR3 sequences, 13% to 15% occurring once. The material sequenced was blood. The receptors originated from a woman between 18 and 29 years old with Graves' hyperthyroidism. Each CDR3 is given with its conserved first and last residue. Each record gives: V gene, D gene, J gene, clone size, CDR3 DNA, CDR3 protein. D genes are given only for firm matches. Rows may omit the clone size; those that give it use once, few, many or a size class.

TRBV11-3	-	TRBJ1-2	many	TGTGCCAGCAGCTTCGAGACCGCTCGGGGCTACACCTTC	CASSFETARGYTF
TRBV11-2	-	TRBJ2-5	many	TGTGCCAGCAGCATCTCCGCTCGGGGGACCCAGTACTTC	CASSISARGTQYF
TRBV7-9	-	TRBJ2-7	few	TGTGCCAGCAGCGCCGATGGGGGGCGGGAGTTCTACGAGCAGTACTTC	CASSADGGREFYEQYF
TRBV5-1	-	TRBJ2-1	many	TGCGCCAGCAGCTTGAGCTCGACAGACAATGAGCAGTTCTTC	CASSLSSTDNEQFF
TRBV30	TRBD2	TRBJ2-1	many	TGTGCCTGGAGTGTATTTCGAGCGGGAGTGGAAGGGAATGAGCAGTTCTTC	CAWSVFRAGVEGNEQFF
TRBV9	TRBD1	TRBJ1-1	many	TGTGCCAGCAGCCCCCTTCCGGGACAGGGGGCCGGGTACACTGAAGCTTTCTTT	CASSPLPGQGAGYTEAFF
TRBV28	-	TRBJ2-1	many	TGTGCCAGCAGTTTACGGGGTGCTTTGCAGTTCTTC	CASSLRGALQFF
TRBV9	TRBD2	TRBJ2-1	-	TGTGCCAGCAGCGTTATAGGGACTAGCGGGGCCTACAATGAGCAGTTCTTC	CASSVIGTSGAYNEQFF
TRBV6-2/TRBV6-3	-	TRBJ1-1	-	TGTGCCAACAGTTACGGAACAGGTGAAGCTTTCTTT	CANSYGTGEAFF
TRBV14	-	TRBJ2-1	few	TGTGCCAGCAGCTTCGGAGGGCCCAAGGAGCAGTTCTTC	CASSFGGPKEQFF
TRBV28	TRBD2	TRBJ2-2	many	TGTGCCAGCAGTCCTATTAGCGGGAGGGGGTACACCGGGGAGCTGTTTTTT	CASSPISGRGYTGELFF
TRBV5-1	-	TRBJ1-1	many	TGCGCCAGCAGCTACAGGTTGGGCACTGAAGCTTTCTTT	CASSYRLGTEAFF
TRBV30	-	TRBJ2-7	many	TGTGCCCGGGGACTAGAAGGGGGCGCCTACGAGCAGTACTTC	CARGLEGGAYEQYF
TRBV7-9	-	TRBJ2-1	many	TGTGCCAGCAGCCAAGGTGGGGCCTACAATGAGCAGTTCTTC	CASSQGGAYNEQFF
TRBV3-1	TRBD2	TRBJ2-1	-	TGTGCCAGCAGCCAAGTATTAGTAGCGGGACCATACAATGAGCAGTTCTTC	CASSQVLVAGPYNEQFF
TRBV20-1	TRBD2	TRBJ2-3	many	TGCAGTGCTTTAGCGGGAGGGGTAGATACGCAGTATTTT	CSALAGGVDTQYF
TRBV7-9	TRBD1	TRBJ1-2	many	TGTGCCAGCAGCTCACATGACAGGGGGCGAGGTGGCTACACCTTC	CASSSHDRGRGGYTF
TRBV20-1	-	TRBJ1-5	many	TGCAGTGCTAGAGCCGGGAGCAGCAATCAGCCCCAGCATTTT	CSARAGSSNQPQHF
TRBV28	-	TRBJ2-7	-	TGTGCCAGCAGCCCGGCCAACATCCCCTACGAGCAGTACTTC	CASSPANIPYEQYF
TRBV18	TRBD1	TRBJ1-2	many	TGTGCCAGCTCACCCGGGACAGGGTATGGCTACACCTTC	CASSPGTGYGYTF
TRBV7-9	TRBD1	TRBJ1-2	few	TGTGCCAGCAGCTTAGCGGCGGGACAGAACTATGGCTACACCTTC	CASSLAAGQNYGYTF
TRBV5-1	TRBD2	TRBJ2-3	-	TGCGCCAGCAGCCAGGGACTAGCGGGAGTCGCGACAGATACGCAGTATTTT	CASSQGLAGVATDTQYF
TRBV11-2	TRBD1	TRBJ1-3	once	TGTGCCAGCAGCCGTGAGGGGGCTACTGGAAACACCATATATTTT	CASSREGATGNTIYF
TRBV3-1	-	TRBJ2-5	few	TGTGCCAGCAGCCAAGGCATCGGACTAAGAGAGATAGGAGAGACCCAGTACTTC	CASSQGIGLREIGETQYF
TRBV30	-	TRBJ1-5	many	TGTGCCTGGAGCGCCGGACGTAGCAATCAGCCCCAGCATTTT	CAWSAGRSNQPQHF
TRBV5-1	-	TRBJ2-2	many	TGCGCCAGCAGCTTCACGCCAGGGTACACCGGGGAGCTGTTTTTT	CASSFTPGYTGELFF
TRBV20-1	-	TRBJ2-7	many	TGCAGTGCGAACCCGGGAGCAGGTATCTCGAGCTCCTACGAGCAGTACTTC	CSANPGAGISSSYEQYF
TRBV3-1	-	TRBJ2-1	many	TGTGCCAGCAGCCAAGTTTGGGGGGCCTACTCCTACAATGAGCAGTTCTTC	CASSQVWGAYSYNEQFF
TRBV12-3/TRBV12-4	-	TRBJ1-2	-	TGTGCCAGCAGTTTTGGGGGAAGTATGAAAGGCTACACCTTC	CASSFGGSMKGYTF
TRBV6-1	-	TRBJ2-4	many	TGTGCCAGCAGTTACTCTAACAGGGACAAAAACATTCAGTACTTC	CASSYSNRDKNIQYF
TRBV6-1	TRBD2	TRBJ2-3	many	TGTGCCACAGTGGGTGAGGCAGCGGGGTCTAGGGTAGATACGCAGTATTTT	CATVGEAAGSRVDTQYF
TRBV28	TRBD1	TRBJ1-6	many	TGTGCCAGCAGTTCGGACAGGGTATCCTATAATTCACCCCTCCACTTT	CASSSDRVSYNSPLHF
TRBV11-1	TRBD1	TRBJ2-7	many	TGTGCCAGCAGCTTAGCTTTACCGGGACAGGGTTACTACGAGCAGTACTTC	CASSLALPGQGYYEQYF
TRBV5-6	TRBD2	TRBJ2-5	-	TGTGCCAGCAGGACCGGGACTAGCGGGAGTTGGGAGACCCAGTACTTC	CASRTGTSGSWETQYF
TRBV20-1	-	TRBJ2-1	-	TGCAGTGCTAGAGATCGCCATAGCGGCCTCTACAATGAGCAGTTCTTC	CSARDRHSGLYNEQFF
TRBV30	-	TRBJ1-5	-	TGTGCCTGGGGGAGCAATCAGCCCCAGCATTTT	CAWGSNQPQHF
TRBV30	TRBD2	TRBJ2-1	many	TGTGCCTGTCTAGCGGGAGGGCCGCATAATGAGCAGTTCTTC	CACLAGGPHNEQFF
TRBV19	-	TRBJ1-5	many	TGTGCCAGTAGTAATACAGCGGATCAGCCCCAGCATTTT	CASSNTADQPQHF
TRBV24-1	-	TRBJ2-5	many	TGTGCCACCAGTGATTTGCAGGCCCGGGGGCGGGAGACCCAGTACTTC	CATSDLQARGRETQYF
TRBV20-1	-	TRBJ1-4	many	TGCAGTGCTAGAGTTGGGGGACGAGGGGCTAATGAAAAACTGTTTTTT	CSARVGGRGANEKLFF
TRBV12-3/TRBV12-4	-	TRBJ2-2	many	TGTGCCAGCAGTTTCGGAGTCGGGGAGCTGTTTTTT	CASSFGVGELFF
TRBV15	-	TRBJ1-1	many	TGTGCCAGCGGCGGCGGGGGGCTGAACACTGAAGCTTTCTTT	CASGGGGLNTEAFF